This T cell receptor (beta chain) stems from a study of CD8+ T cells in alopecia areata. cDNA reverse transcribed from extracted RNA served as the sequencing template. TCRdb keeps only in-frame clones here, not all; method: immunoSEQ multiplex PCR. Among over 150,000 clones, approximately 62% were seen once, and the ten largest hold 1.5% to 2%. This clone was recorded a few times. In germline, CDR1 is MGHRA, CDR2 YSYEKL. Germline trimming cut 5 bases from V and 2 bases from J; bases unmatched to any gene: 9. The CDR3 has 16 residues. V is TRBV4-1 and J is TRBJ2-3; TRBD2 aligns across 8 bases. The clonotype was recovered from a human donor with alopecia areata. The input for sequencing was CD4+ T cells sorted from blood, taken at week 0. The CDR3 DNA sequence: TGCGCCAGCAGCAGAGGGCGGGGGGACTACACAGATACGCAGTATTTT. Amino acid sequence: CASSRGRGDYTDTQYF.